This T cell receptor beta chain originates from a study of tumor-infiltrating lymphocytes in primary liver carcinoma (dated by TCRdb to about 2017). Notes on the research overall: Surgical resection was performed in China between 2015 and 2016 on about 5 patients with histopathologically diagnosed primary liver carcinoma. The five patients, three men and two women aged 30 to 69 years, had hepatocellular carcinoma (four) or combined HCC and intrahepatic cholangiocarcinoma (one). The five patients had tumors staged T1-T3 N0M0, with maximum diameters ranging from roughly 4 to 10 cm. Roughly 3.65 to 8 million productive TCRbeta reads were obtained per sample, and no significant difference in read depth was found between tissue types. The study combined TCRbeta repertoire sequencing, expression microarrays and whole-exome sequencing across five regions of each liver tumor, with adjacent normal tissue and blood. A total of approximately 35 specimens from 5 patients underwent TCRbeta repertoire sequencing, comprising 25 tumor regions, 5 adjacent noncancerous liver tissues and 5 peripheral blood samples. Technical replicate repertoires showed high reproducibility, with mean shared-clone rates around 0.91 and correlation coefficients above 0.95.

This clonotype was seen a handful of times. This receptor's antigen is unknown. Nothing much larger sits one base from this clone, and base qualities are not available. Using a constant-region primer and ProtoScript II reverse transcriptase, TCRbeta-specific cDNA was reverse-transcribed from roughly 500 ng total RNA. The TCRbeta libraries were prepared through three rounds of nested multiplex PCR following a slightly modified ARM-PCR procedure. Multiplex TRBV1-TRBV30 forward primers and a Cbeta reverse primer were used in the first two PCR rounds, each of which was run for roughly 10 cycles. Sample barcodes and Illumina adapters were added in a final 25-cycle PCR with Deep VentR polymerase. Amplicons of 200-500 bp were gel-purified with a QIAquick gel extraction kit before sequencing. An Illumina HiSeq 2500 was used to sequence the TCRbeta amplicons with 250-bp paired-end reads. In the original analysis: Trimmomatic v0.33 was used to quality-trim the reads, and FLASH v1.2.11 was used to merge paired reads so that full CDR3 sequences could be recovered. V, D and J germline segments were assigned to the rearranged TCRbeta sequences using MiGEC v1.2.1b. VDJtools v1.0.0 computed clonotype statistics and Shannon-Wiener diversity indices. Except for diversity analysis, only the 250 most abundant clonotypes of each sample were used in subsequent analyses to reduce sampling bias. TCRdb ran its own pipeline on the public reads, namely fastp trimming at Q25 and MiXCR clone calling, and kept in-frame beta chains. CDR3 protein sequences are deduplicated, and each keeps its most common genes and DNA. These V and J calls are TCRdb output, not the study's own analysis. The sample includes 300,000 to 350,000 distinct CDR3 sequences, with almost 60% observed a single time. Approximately 15% of the sample rests with the top ten.

V drops 2 bases and J drops 1 base, leaving 8 bases in between. Measured from the cysteine to the phenylalanine, the CDR3 is 15 residues long. The kept DNA is CDR3 alone, 45 bases in frame from the first base. The germline V gene specifies MDHEN as CDR1 and SYDVKM as CDR2. TRIzol reagent was used to extract blood RNA from unsorted whole blood, while the DNeasy Blood & Tissue kit provided the germline DNA. Patients had chronic HBV infection and were treatment-naive at sampling. Around 4 milliliters of peripheral blood were collected into K2EDTA tubes before surgery. Overall results and qualifications from the work: Since the samples were bulk and unsorted, there was no way to compare CD4+ and CD8+ T cell repertoires. Pairs of tumor regions showed greater repertoire overlap (mean about 35%) than tumor-adjacent pairs (roughly 17%) or tumor-blood pairs (approximately 14%), which is consistent with antigen-driven expansion. A significantly larger repertoire fraction was made up by the top 250 clones in tumors than in blood (p = 0.039). Only the TCR beta chain was sequenced, so true repertoire diversity is likely underestimated because unpaired alpha chains were not captured. Only four or five patients were included in the study, and the authors note that the findings should be validated in a larger study.

Sample: peripheral blood. The sequence was obtained from a woman aged 30 to 39 with primary liver carcinoma and hepatitis B virus infection. Rearrangement joined TRBV28 to TRBJ2-2, and the D gene may be TRBD2, 5 bases matching. The CDR3 protein: CASSLNSGNTGELFF. The sequenced DNA: TGTGCCAGCAGTTTAAACAGCGGGAACACCGGGGAGCTGTTTTTT.